These 20 T cell receptor beta chains share one sample of origin, sequenced in a study of CD8 T cells in Susac syndrome. About 0.5 to 1 ug RNA was reverse transcribed with random hexamers. TCRdb re-called the immunoSEQ multiplex PCR reads through MiXCR, storing one row per CDR3 protein. The sample carries about 160,000 distinct CDR3 sequences, just under 95% recorded once. The sample was CD4+ T cells from PBMCs. Receptor source: a human donor in good health.

V is TRBV6-5 and J is TRBJ2-3; D is possibly TRBD1 (5 bases). Germline V CDR1 and CDR2: MNHEY, SVGAGI. This CDR3 is built from 14 residues. V lost 6 bases and J lost 2, with 12 bases in between. The CDR3 coding sequence is TGTGCCAGCAGGCGACAGACGTTCACAGATACGCAGTATTTT. This codes for CASRRQTFTDTQYF.

The gene calls are TRBV5-4 and TRBJ2-7; 13 nucleotides align to TRBD2. V trimming: 3 bases; J trimming: 2 bases; junction bases outside the gene matches: 2. The length of the CDR3 is 15 residues. The germline gives CDR1 SGHNT, CDR2 YYREEE (reference sequence). The CDR3 DNA follows: TGTGCCAGCAGCTCCGGACTAGCGGGGGCCTACGAGCAGTACTTC. This translates into CASSSGLAGAYEQYF. The variable domain in full, with the rest retrieved from reference TRBV5-4 and TRBJ2-7, is ETGVTQSPTHLIKTRGQQVTLRCSSQSGHNTVSWYQQALGQGPQFIFQYYREEENGRGNFPPRFSGLQFPNYSSELNVNALELDDSALYLCASSSGLAGAYEQYFGPGTRLTVT.

This sequence joins TRBV10-3 and TRBJ2-3; 8 bases agree with TRBD1. This CDR3 contains 15 residues. Germline CDR1 is ENHRY and CDR2 is SYGVKD. Trimming cost V 0 bases and J 2 bases; bases outside gene matches: 1. CDR3 DNA sequence: TGTGCCATCAGTGAGTCCCAGGGGGCCACAGATACGCAGTATTTT. Protein sequence: CAISESQGATDTQYF.

The V call is TRBV12-3 or TRBV12-4, the J call TRBJ2-2; D gene unclear. V was trimmed by 5 bases and J by 6 bases, leaving 13 bases between them. The CDR3 runs to 14 residues. CDR3: CASSPPRMAGELFF. DNA for the CDR3: TGTGCCAGCAGTCCTCCCAGGATGGCCGGGGAGCTGTTTTTT.

The J gene is TRBJ2-7, the V gene TRBV5-1, with D possibly being TRBD1 (6 bases). The CDR3 totals 14 residues. Per the germline V gene, CDR1 is SGHRS and CDR2 is YFSETQ. V was clipped by 4 bases and J by 4 bases, with 15 bases between them. CDR3 in DNA: TGCGCCAGCAGCCCCGATTGGGGGCATTACGAGCAGTACTTC. Translation gives CASSPDWGHYEQYF.

V is TRBV6-5 and J is TRBJ2-7; possible D gene TRBD2, 5 bases. Trimming shortened V by 2 bases and J by 0 bases, and 14 bases separated the two germline ends. Germline loops: CDR1 MNHEY, CDR2 SVGAGI. The CDR3 consists of 16 residues. The CDR3 sequence: CASSYAGLTRSYEQYF. The CDR3 coding sequence is TGTGCCAGCAGTTACGCGGGTCTTACGCGCTCCTACGAGCAGTACTTC.

The chain has TRBV25-1 and TRBJ1-4, with D perhaps matching TRBD1 (6 bases). Germline-derived CDR1 and CDR2 are MGHDK and SYGVNS. The V end lost 3 bases, the J end lost 2 bases, and 13 bases lay between the germline ends. The CDR3 length is 16 residues. The CDR3 is CASSDPGGNTNEKLFF. The DNA for the CDR3 is TGTGCCAGCAGTGACCCGGGGGGCAACACTAATGAAAAACTGTTTTTT.

The genes are TRBV20-1 and TRBJ2-5, with 7 bases aligning to TRBD1. Per the germline V gene, CDR1 is DFQATT and CDR2 is SNEGSKA (reference sequence). The V segment lost 5 bases and the J segment 2 bases; nucleotides outside the gene matches: 8. The CDR3 loop spans 14 amino acids. The CDR3 DNA is TGCAGTGCTGGGAAACCGGGACAGCAAGAGACCCAGTACTTC. This codes for CSAGKPGQQETQYF.

The rearrangement uses TRBV20-1 and TRBJ2-7; 11 bases agree with TRBD1. CDR1 DFQATT and CDR2 SNEGSKA come from the germline V gene (reference sequence). The CDR3 has 13 residues. The V and J ends lost 6 bases and 7 bases, in that order; junction bases with no gene match: 8. The CDR3 sequence is CSAGTGGGEEQYF. The CDR3 nucleotides are TGCAGTGCCGGGACAGGGGGGGGTGAAGAGCAGTACTTC.

The V gene is TRBV29-1, the J gene TRBJ2-2; TRBD2 is a possible D gene (8 bases). The germline gives CDR1 SQVTM, CDR2 ANQGSEA. V dropped 6 bases and J dropped 0 bases, with 14 bases sitting between them. The CDR3 totals 15 residues. The CDR3 sequence: CSVIAGTANTGELFF. As DNA, the CDR3 is TGCAGCGTAATAGCGGGGACAGCGAACACCGGGGAGCTGTTTTTT.

This chain joins TRBV18 and TRBJ1-1, with D unresolved. Between the trimmed V and J ends, which lost 3 bases and 6 bases, there was a span of 23 bases. This CDR3 is 17 amino acids long. Germline V gene sequence: CDR1 KGHSH, CDR2 LQKENI. CDR3 sequence: CASSPAVAILAGAEAFF. The CDR3 nucleotides read TGTGCCAGCTCACCTGCCGTGGCAATCCTTGCGGGCGCTGAAGCTTTCTTT.

The chain links TRBV7-9 to TRBJ2-7; 9 bases line up with TRBD1. Germline trimming cut 3 bases from V and 2 bases from J; bases unmatched to any gene: 5. Germline V lookup: CDR1 SEHNR, CDR2 FQNEAQ (reference sequence). The CDR3 loop spans 15 amino acids. As DNA, the CDR3 is TGTGCCAGCAGCTTGGGACAGGGCCTTACCTACGAGCAGTACTTC. It specifies CASSLGQGLTYEQYF.

The chain recombines TRBV7-2 with TRBJ2-5, with D uncertain. The CDR3 is made up of 14 amino acids. Trimming pared 7 bases from V and 1 base from J, leaving 13 bases between. Germline V gene lookup returns CDR1 SGHTA and CDR2 FQGNSA. Written as DNA, the CDR3 is TGTGCCAGCAACCCAGCCCTTCGCCAAGAGACCCAGTACTTC. Protein sequence: CASNPALRQETQYF.

V usage is TRBV2 and J usage is TRBJ1-2; TRBD1 might be the D (5 bases). Germline CDR1 and CDR2: SNHLY and FYNNEI. Trimming pared 8 bases from V and 8 bases from J, leaving 15 bases between. The CDR3 covers 12 residues. CDR3 amino acids: CASGGTPGGYTF. Here the CDR3 DNA reads TGTGCCAGCGGAGGGACTCCGGGGGGCTACACCTTC.

This chain uses TRBV2 with TRBJ1-4; D perhaps matches TRBD1 (5 bases). The germline V and J ends were trimmed by 2 bases and 4 bases, with 11 bases remaining between them. Germline V gives CDR1 SNHLY, CDR2 FYNNEI. There are 15 residues in the CDR3. CDR3 residues: CASSESHRSNEKLFF. CDR3 in DNA: TGTGCCAGCAGTGAATCACACAGGAGTAATGAAAAACTGTTTTTT. Using reference TRBV2 and TRBJ1-4 for the parts outside the CDR3, the full variable domain is EPEVTQTPSHQVTQMGQEVILRCVPISNHLYFYWYRQILGQKVEFLVSFYNNEISEKSEIFDDQFSVERPDGSNFTLKIRSTKLEDSAMYFCASSESHRSNEKLFFGSGTQLSVL.

This sequence joins TRBV2 and TRBJ1-4, with 7 bases matching TRBD1. The CDR3 runs 13 residues. J lost 6 bases, V lost 5 bases, and 3 bases had no gene match. CDR1 is SNHLY, CDR2 FYNNEI, per germline. The CDR3 nucleotides read TGTGCCAGCAGTCAAGGACAGGATGAAAAACTGTTTTTT. This translates into CASSQGQDEKLFF.

This chain links TRBV4-2 with TRBJ2-1, with D maybe TRBD2 (5 bases). CDR3 length: 14 residues. The germline V and J ends were trimmed by 4 bases and 7 bases, with 14 bases remaining between them. Per the germline V gene, CDR1 is LGHNA and CDR2 is YNFKEQ. CDR3 sequence reads: CASSPGNIGNEQFF. CDR3 in DNA: TGTGCCAGCAGCCCGGGGAATATAGGGAATGAGCAGTTCTTC.

The V gene is TRBV19, the J gene TRBJ1-5, with D perhaps matching TRBD1 (5 bases). Germline V CDR1 and CDR2: LNHDA, SQIVND (reference sequence). The CDR3 is made up of 12 amino acids. Trimming removed 9 bases at V and 9 bases at J, with 15 bases between. CDR3 in amino acids: CASRDPLGPQHF. The DNA for the CDR3 is TGTGCCAGCAGGGACCCCTTGGGGCCCCAGCATTTT.

This sequence joins TRBV18 and TRBJ1-2; a possible D gene is TRBD1 (6 bases). From germline, CDR1 is KGHSH and CDR2 LQKENI. CDR3 size: 14 residues. V lost 3 bases and J 2 bases, leaving 10 bases between the germline ends. DNA for the CDR3: TGTGCCAGCTCACCGACGGACAGAAACTATGGCTACACCTTC. Its translation is CASSPTDRNYGYTF.

The J gene is TRBJ2-1, the V gene TRBV13; 8 bases agree with TRBD2. J gave up 2 bases and V 4 bases, and 7 bases lay outside the gene matches. Germline V gives CDR1 PRHDT, CDR2 FYEKMQ (reference sequence). The CDR3 has 16 residues. CDR3 bases: TGTGCCAGCAGCTCCTCCGGGAGGGCGGCCTACAATGAGCAGTTCTTC. It translates to CASSSSGRAAYNEQFF.